What follows are 8 T cell receptor beta chains derived from one specimen sequenced in a study of blood T cell repertoires in COVID-19. Sequenced by immunoSEQ multiplex PCR; TCRdb stores in-frame clones only, minus some. The sample yields 260,000 or so clones, roughly four fifths seen once. Sequenced: peripheral blood. These receptors were collected from a woman in her 70s with acute or convalescent COVID-19.

V is TRBV18 and J is TRBJ1-1; D possibly corresponds to TRBD1 (6 bases). The V gene lost 3 bases and the J gene lost 5 bases, with 13 bases spanning the gap. Germline V gene data show CDR1 as KGHSH and CDR2 as LQKENI. The CDR3 contains 14 residues. The CDR3 nucleotides are TGTGCCAGCTCACCCCAGGGGACGGGAACTGAAGCTTTCTTT. This encodes CASSPQGTGTEAFF.

V usage is TRBV6-1 and J usage is TRBJ1-4, with no clear D. Germline V lookup: CDR1 MNHNS, CDR2 SASEGT. The V end was cut by 1 base, the J end by 3 bases, with 9 bases between. CDR3 length: 15 residues. The CDR3 sequence is CASSEGVSSNEKLFF. The CDR3 coding sequence is TGTGCCAGCAGTGAAGGAGTGAGTTCTAATGAAAAACTGTTTTTT.

The chain links TRBV2 to TRBJ1-2; tentative D call: TRBD1 (5 bases). CDR1 and CDR2 from the germline V gene are SNHLY and FYNNEI. The CDR3 extends over 14 amino acids. V was pared by 5 bases and J by 2 bases, with 12 bases between. Here the CDR3 DNA reads TGTGCCAGCAGTTCAGGGAGGGGAAACTATGGCTACACCTTC. Translation: CASSSGRGNYGYTF. The full variable domain, its missing parts supplied by reference TRBV2 and TRBJ1-2, is EPEVTQTPSHQVTQMGQEVILRCVPISNHLYFYWYRQILGQKVEFLVSFYNNEISEKSEIFDDQFSVERPDGSNFTLKIRSTKLEDSAMYFCASSSGRGNYGYTFGSGTRLTVV.

This clone came up a few times. The chain is built from TRBV15 and TRBJ1-2; 7 nucleotides match TRBD1. The CDR3 extends over 15 amino acids. Germline V CDR1 and CDR2: LNHNV, YYDKDF (reference sequence). J lost 2 bases, V lost 0 bases, and 3 bases had no gene match. The CDR3 nucleotides read TGTGCCACCAGCAGAGATAGGACAGGCAACTATGGCTACACCTTC. It yields the protein CATSRDRTGNYGYTF.

This clone was found a few times. J is TRBJ1-5 and V is TRBV28; 10 nucleotides align to TRBD1. There are 15 residues in the CDR3. Trimming removed 2 bases from V and 7 bases from J; junction bases left unmatched: 5. Per the germline V gene, CDR1 is MDHEN and CDR2 is SYDVKM. In DNA, the CDR3 is TGTGCCAGCAGTTTAGTTGGACAGGGGGTGCAGCCCCAGCATTTT. Its translation: CASSLVGQGVQPQHF.

The chain is built from TRBV18 and TRBJ1-2; TRBD1 aligns across 7 bases. The CDR3 contains 14 residues. Germline CDR1 KGHSH, CDR2 LQKENI. Trimming at V came to 5 bases and at J to 1 base, leaving 4 bases not matched to a gene. The CDR3 bases are TGTGCCAGCTCAGCTCGGGACAGTAACTATGGCTACACCTTC. Protein: CASSARDSNYGYTF.

The gene calls are TRBV11-2 and TRBJ2-3; 8 nucleotides agree with TRBD2. Germline V lookup: CDR1 SGHAT, CDR2 FQNNGV. The V gene end was trimmed by 0 bases and the J gene end by 3 bases; junction bases not matched to a gene: 2. This CDR3 has 15 residues. The CDR3 coding sequence is TGTGCCAGCAGCTTAGATGTAGCGGGGACAGATACGCAGTATTTT. Its translation is CASSLDVAGTDTQYF. Supplemented by reference TRBV11-2 and TRBJ2-3, the full variable domain reads EAGVAQSPRYKIIEKRQSVAFWCNPISGHATLYWYQQILGQGPKLLIQFQNNGVVDDSQLPKDRFSAERLKGVDSTLKIQPAKLEDSAVYLCASSLDVAGTDTQYFGPGTRLTVL.

The V and J genes are TRBV29-1 and TRBJ1-1, with unresolved D. Trimming stripped 4 bases from V and 1 base from J, with 10 bases between. This CDR3 spans 13 amino acids. Germline V lookup: CDR1 SQVTM, CDR2 ANQGSEA. This CDR3 is CSVAYRPNTEAFF. CDR3 sequence (DNA): TGCAGCGTTGCGTACAGACCGAACACTGAAGCTTTCTTT.